This T cell receptor (beta chain) came from a study of T cells after yellow fever vaccination. Germline V CDR1 and CDR2: SQVTM, ANQGSEA. The CDR3 contains 13 residues. The V segment lost 6 bases and the J segment 0 bases; nucleotides outside the gene matches: 0. This clonotype was detected ten times or more. MiXCR, run by TCRdb on the 5' RACE reads, gives a single entry per CDR3 protein. This sample has hundreds of thousands of distinct CDR3 sequences, with around 9.3% found just once. The specimen comprised CD4+ T cells sorted from PBMCs, sampled 5 days after the yellow fever booster vaccination. The origin of this receptor is a young man who received the YFV17D yellow fever vaccine. The V and J genes are TRBV29-1 and TRBJ1-4, with TRBD1 matching over 8 bases. The CDR3 nucleotides are TGCAGCGTACAGGGGGCAACTAATGAAAAACTGTTTTTT. It yields the protein CSVQGATNEKLFF.